This T cell receptor beta chain originates from a study of technical replicates of blood from a few donors. Clones were sequenced by immunoSEQ multiplex PCR, and TCRdb holds only the in-frame ones, with some missing. The profile shows approximately 81,000 clones, roughly 77% of them singletons. V was clipped by 4 bases and J by 0 bases, with 11 bases between them. This CDR3 is built from 14 residues. Germline V lookup: CDR1 SGDLS, CDR2 YYNGEE. The genes are TRBV9 and TRBJ2-7; D remains ambiguous. Sequencing was carried out using PBMCs. This TCR was sampled from a human donor in good health. Some clones in this sample may be carry-over from other donors' samples. This chain's CDR3 is CASSFTHSSYEQYF. DNA of the CDR3: TGTGCCAGCAGCTTTACCCACAGCTCCTACGAGCAGTACTTC.